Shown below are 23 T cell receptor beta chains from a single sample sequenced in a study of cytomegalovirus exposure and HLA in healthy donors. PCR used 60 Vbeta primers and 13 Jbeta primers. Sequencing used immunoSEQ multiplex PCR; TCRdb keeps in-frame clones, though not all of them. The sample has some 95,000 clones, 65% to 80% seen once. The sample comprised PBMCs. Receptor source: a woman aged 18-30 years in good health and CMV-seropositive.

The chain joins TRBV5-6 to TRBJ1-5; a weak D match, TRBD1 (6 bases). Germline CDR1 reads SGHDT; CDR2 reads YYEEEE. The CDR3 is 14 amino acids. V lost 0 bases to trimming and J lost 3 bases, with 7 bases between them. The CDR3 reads CASSLGTVNQPQHF. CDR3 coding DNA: TGTGCCAGCAGCTTGGGGACAGTCAATCAGCCCCAGCATTTT.

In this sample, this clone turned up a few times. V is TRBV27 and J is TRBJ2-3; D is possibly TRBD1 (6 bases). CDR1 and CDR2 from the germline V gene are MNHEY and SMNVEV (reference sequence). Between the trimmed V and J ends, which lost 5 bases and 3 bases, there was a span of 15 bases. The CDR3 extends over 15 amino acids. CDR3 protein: CASSLYRAGTDTQYF. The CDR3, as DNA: TGTGCCAGCAGTCTATACAGGGCAGGTACAGATACGCAGTATTTT.

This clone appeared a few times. CDR3 region: CASSPRTGYNSPLHF. For the CDR3, the DNA is TGTGCCAGCAGCCCACGGACAGGGTATAATTCACCCCTCCACTTT. The chain has TRBV7-2 and TRBJ1-6; TRBD1 aligns across 8 bases. This CDR3 is built from 15 residues. Germline CDR1 SGHTA, CDR2 FQGNSA. V lost 5 bases to trimming and J lost 4 bases; unmatched junction nucleotides: 4. The full variable domain, its missing parts supplied by reference TRBV7-2 and TRBJ1-6, is GAGVSQSPSNKVTEKGKDVELRCDPISGHTALYWYRQSLGQGLEFLIYFQGNSAPDKSGLPSDRFSAERTGGSVSTLTIQRTQQEDSAVYLCASSPRTGYNSPLHFGNGTRLTVT.

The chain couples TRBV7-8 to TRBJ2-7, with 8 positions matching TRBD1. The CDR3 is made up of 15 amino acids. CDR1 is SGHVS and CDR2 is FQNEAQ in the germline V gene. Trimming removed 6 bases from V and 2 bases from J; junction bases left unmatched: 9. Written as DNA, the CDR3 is TGTGCCAGCAGGTCTAGGACAGGGCCAACCTACGAGCAGTACTTC. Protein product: CASRSRTGPTYEQYF.

Written as DNA, the CDR3 is TGTGCCAGCATCCGACGGGGAAACACTGAAGCTTTCTTT. It specifies CASIRRGNTEAFF. V usage is TRBV5-4 and J usage is TRBJ1-1; no firm D call. CDR1 and CDR2 (germline): SGHNT, YYREEE (reference sequence). The CDR3 has 13 residues. Trimming shortened V by 6 bases and J by 2 bases, and 11 bases separated the two germline ends.

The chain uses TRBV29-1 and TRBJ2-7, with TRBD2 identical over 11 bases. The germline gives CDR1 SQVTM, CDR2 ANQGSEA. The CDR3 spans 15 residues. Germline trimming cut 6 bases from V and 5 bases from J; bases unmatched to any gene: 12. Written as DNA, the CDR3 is TGCAGCGTGGGGACTAGCGGCTTTGGTGGCGACGAGCAGTACTTC. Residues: CSVGTSGFGGDEQYF.

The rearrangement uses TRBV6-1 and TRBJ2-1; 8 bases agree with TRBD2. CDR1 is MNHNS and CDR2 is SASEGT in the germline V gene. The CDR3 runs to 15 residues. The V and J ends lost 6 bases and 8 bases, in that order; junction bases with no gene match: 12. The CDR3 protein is CASSHLEAGVYEQFF. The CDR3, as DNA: TGTGCCAGCAGCCACCTCGAAGCGGGAGTCTATGAGCAGTTCTTC.

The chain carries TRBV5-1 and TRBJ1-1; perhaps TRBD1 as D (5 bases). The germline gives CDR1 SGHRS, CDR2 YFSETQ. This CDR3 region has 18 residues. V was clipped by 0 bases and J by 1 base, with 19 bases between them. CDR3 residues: CASSLVGGLSGANTEAFF. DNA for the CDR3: TGCGCCAGCAGCTTGGTGGGGGGTTTGAGCGGGGCGAACACTGAAGCTTTCTTT.

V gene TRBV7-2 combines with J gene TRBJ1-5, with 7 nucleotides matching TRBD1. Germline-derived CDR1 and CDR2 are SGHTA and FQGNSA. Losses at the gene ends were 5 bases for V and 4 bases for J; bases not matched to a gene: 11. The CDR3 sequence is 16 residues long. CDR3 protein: CASSPLGGRGNQPQHF. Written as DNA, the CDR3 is TGTGCCAGCAGCCCCCTGGGCGGCAGGGGGAATCAGCCCCAGCATTTT.

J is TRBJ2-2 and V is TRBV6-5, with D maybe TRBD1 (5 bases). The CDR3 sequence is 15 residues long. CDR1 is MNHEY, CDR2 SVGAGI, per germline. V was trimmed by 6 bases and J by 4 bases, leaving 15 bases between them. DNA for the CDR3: TGTGCCAGCAGGCGAGACAGAAGGACCACCGGGGAGCTGTTTTTT. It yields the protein CASRRDRRTTGELFF.

The DNA of the CDR3 is TGTGCCAGCAGCTTACGAGGGAAAGAGCTACAAGAGACCCAGTACTTC. Translation: CASSLRGKELQETQYF. The V and J genes are TRBV7-2 and TRBJ2-5; maybe TRBD2 (5 bases). Germline values: CDR1 SGHTA, CDR2 FQGNSA. Trimming stripped 2 bases from V and 2 bases from J, with 15 bases between. This CDR3 is built from 16 residues.

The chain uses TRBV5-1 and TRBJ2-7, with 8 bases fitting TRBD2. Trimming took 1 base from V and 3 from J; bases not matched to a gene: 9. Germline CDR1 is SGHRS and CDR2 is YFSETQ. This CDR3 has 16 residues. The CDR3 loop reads CASSLQTGGAVYEQYF. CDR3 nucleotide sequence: TGCGCCAGCAGCTTGCAAACGGGAGGGGCGGTCTACGAGCAGTACTTC.

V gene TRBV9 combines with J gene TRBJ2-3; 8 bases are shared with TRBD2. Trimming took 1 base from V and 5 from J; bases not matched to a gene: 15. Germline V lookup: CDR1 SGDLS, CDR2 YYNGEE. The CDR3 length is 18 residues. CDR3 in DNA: TGTGCCAGCAGCGTAAAGGCGCCCCCCGGGGGGGCGATAGATACGCAGTATTTT. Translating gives CASSVKAPPGGAIDTQYF.

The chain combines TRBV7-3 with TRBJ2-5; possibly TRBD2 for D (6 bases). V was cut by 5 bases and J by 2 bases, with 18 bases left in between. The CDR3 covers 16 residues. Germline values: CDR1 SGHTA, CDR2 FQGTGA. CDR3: CASSQGIGRGQETQYF. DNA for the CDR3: TGTGCCAGCAGCCAAGGGATTGGGCGGGGTCAAGAGACCCAGTACTTC.

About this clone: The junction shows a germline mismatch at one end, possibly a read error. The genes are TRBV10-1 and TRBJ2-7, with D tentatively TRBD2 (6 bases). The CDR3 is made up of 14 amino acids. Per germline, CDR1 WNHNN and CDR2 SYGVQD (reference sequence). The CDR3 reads CASTETRLKYEQYF. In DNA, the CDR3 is TGCGCCAGCACTGAGACTAGGCTTAAGTACGAGCAGTACTTC.

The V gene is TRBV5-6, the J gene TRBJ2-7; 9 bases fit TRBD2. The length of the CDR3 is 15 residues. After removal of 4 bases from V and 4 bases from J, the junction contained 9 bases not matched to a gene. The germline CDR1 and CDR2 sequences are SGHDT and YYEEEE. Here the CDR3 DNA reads TGTGCCAGCAGCCCGGGGACTAGCATTAGGTACGAGCAGTACTTC. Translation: CASSPGTSIRYEQYF.

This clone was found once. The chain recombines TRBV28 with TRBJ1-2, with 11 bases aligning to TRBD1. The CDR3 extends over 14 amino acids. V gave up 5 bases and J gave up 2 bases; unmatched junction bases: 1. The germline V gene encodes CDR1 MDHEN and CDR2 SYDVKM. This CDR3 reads CASSRTGGNYGYTF. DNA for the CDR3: TGTGCCAGCAGTCGGACAGGGGGCAACTATGGCTACACCTTC.

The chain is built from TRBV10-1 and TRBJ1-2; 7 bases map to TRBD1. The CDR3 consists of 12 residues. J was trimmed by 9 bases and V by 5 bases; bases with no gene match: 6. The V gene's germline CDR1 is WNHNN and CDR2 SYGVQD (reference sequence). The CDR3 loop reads CASSCQGGRYTF. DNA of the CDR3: TGCGCCAGCAGTTGTCAGGGGGGACGCTACACCTTC.

CDR3 loop: CASSGISGANVLTF. The DNA for the CDR3 is TGTGCCAGCAGTGGTATCTCTGGGGCCAACGTCCTGACTTTC. This chain uses TRBV6-1 with TRBJ2-6, with D uncertain. There are 14 residues in the CDR3. Deletions cut 4 bases from V and 0 bases from J, with 4 bases between. Germline assignment: CDR1 MNHNS and CDR2 SASEGT.

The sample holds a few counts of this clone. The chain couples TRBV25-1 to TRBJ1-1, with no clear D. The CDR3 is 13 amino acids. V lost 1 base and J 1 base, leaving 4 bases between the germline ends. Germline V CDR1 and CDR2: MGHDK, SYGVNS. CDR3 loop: CASSEWANTEAFF. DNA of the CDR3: TGTGCCAGCAGTGAATGGGCGAACACTGAAGCTTTCTTT.

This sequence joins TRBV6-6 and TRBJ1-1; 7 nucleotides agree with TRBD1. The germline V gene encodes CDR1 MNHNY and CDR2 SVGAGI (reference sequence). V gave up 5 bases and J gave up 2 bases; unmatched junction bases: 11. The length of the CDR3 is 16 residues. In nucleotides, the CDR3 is TGTGCCAGCAGTACCGACAGGGCCCTTTATAACACTGAAGCTTTCTTT. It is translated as CASSTDRALYNTEAFF.

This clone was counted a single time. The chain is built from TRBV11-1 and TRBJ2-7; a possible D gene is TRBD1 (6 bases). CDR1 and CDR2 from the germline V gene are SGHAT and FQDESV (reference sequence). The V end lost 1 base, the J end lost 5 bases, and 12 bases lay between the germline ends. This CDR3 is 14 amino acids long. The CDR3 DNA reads TGTGCCAGCAGCTTAGACAGGGTGGCGAACGAGCAGTACTTC. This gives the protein CASSLDRVANEQYF. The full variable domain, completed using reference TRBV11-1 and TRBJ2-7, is EAEVAQSPRYKITEKSQAVAFWCDPISGHATLYWYRQILGQGPELLVQFQDESVVDDSQLPKDRFSAERLKGVDSTLKIQPAELGDSAMYLCASSLDRVANEQYFGPGTRLTVT.

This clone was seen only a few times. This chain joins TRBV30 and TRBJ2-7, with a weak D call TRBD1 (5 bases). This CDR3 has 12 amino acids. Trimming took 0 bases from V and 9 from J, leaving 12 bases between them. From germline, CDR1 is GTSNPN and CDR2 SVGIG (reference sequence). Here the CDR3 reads CAWSVGAGWQYF. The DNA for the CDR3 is TGTGCCTGGAGTGTAGGAGCAGGGTGGCAGTACTTC.